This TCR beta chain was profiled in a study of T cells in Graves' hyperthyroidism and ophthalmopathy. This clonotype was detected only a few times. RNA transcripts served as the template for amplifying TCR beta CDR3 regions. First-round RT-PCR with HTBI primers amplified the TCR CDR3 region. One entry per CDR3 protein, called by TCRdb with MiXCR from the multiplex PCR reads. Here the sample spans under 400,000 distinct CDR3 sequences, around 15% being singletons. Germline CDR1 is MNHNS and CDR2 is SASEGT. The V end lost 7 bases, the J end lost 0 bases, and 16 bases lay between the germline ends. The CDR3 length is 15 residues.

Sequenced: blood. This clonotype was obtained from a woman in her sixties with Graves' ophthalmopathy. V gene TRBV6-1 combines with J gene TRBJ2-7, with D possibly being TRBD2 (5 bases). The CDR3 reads CASTRGIGGSYEQYF. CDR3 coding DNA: TGTGCCAGCACCCGAGGGATCGGAGGCTCCTACGAGCAGTACTTC.